This is a list of T cell receptor beta chains from one sample in a study of CD8 T cells in Susac syndrome. TCRdb passed the immunoSEQ multiplex PCR reads through MiXCR, listing each CDR3 protein once. The table has tens of thousands of distinct CDR3 sequences, approximately 93% seen once. The material sequenced was CD8+ T cells from PBMCs. The receptor source for this set is a human donor in good health. CDR3s include the opening cysteine and the closing phenylalanine or tryptophan. D genes are given only for firm matches. Part of the rows lack a size; the others show once, few, many or a class for expanded clones.

>.|TRBV15|TRBD1|TRBJ2-1
TGTGCCACCAGCACCCCGGGACAGGGAATTGGTGAGCAGTTCTTC
CATSTPGQGIGEQFF
>.|TRBV28|.|TRBJ2-1
TGTGCCAGCAGTTTAAAAGCTTCTGAGCAGTTCTTC
CASSLKASEQFF
>.|TRBV5-6|TRBD1|TRBJ2-1
TGTGCCAGCAGTTGGGGCAGGGGGAATGGAGATGAGCAGTTCTTC
CASSWGRGNGDEQFF
>.|TRBV25-1|.|TRBJ2-2
TGTGCCAGCAGTGTGGCTACTTTCACCGGGGAGCTGTTTTTT
CASSVATFTGELFF
>.|TRBV6-4|TRBD2|TRBJ2-1
TGTGCCAGCAGTGACTCGGCGGGAGGGTACAATGAGCAGTTCTTC
CASSDSAGGYNEQFF
>.|TRBV2|.|TRBJ2-5
TGTGCCAGCAGCCCCTCACCTAGTACAGAGACCCAGTACTTC
CASSPSPSTETQYF
>.|TRBV9|.|TRBJ2-7
TGTGCCAGCAGCCTAGGGAACGGGGCCAGTCGGGAGCAGTACTTC
CASSLGNGASREQYF
>.|TRBV14|.|TRBJ2-2
TGTGCCAGCAGCGACACTTACCTGGTTGGGACGAACCCTGACGGGGAGCTGTTTTTT
CASSDTYLVGTNPDGELFF
>.|TRBV2|.|TRBJ1-1
TGTGCCAGCAAGGACGGGAATGGGCACACTGAAGCTTTCTTT
CASKDGNGHTEAFF
>.|TRBV7-9|.|TRBJ1-2
TGTGCCAGCAGCTTGACAGCCACTAACTATGGCTACACCTTC
CASSLTATNYGYTF
>.|TRBV6-5|TRBD1|TRBJ2-7
TGTGCCAGCAGCTACCGGTGGACAGGGGCCTACGAGCAGTACTTC
CASSYRWTGAYEQYF
>.|TRBV3-1|.|TRBJ1-2
TGTGCCAGCAGCCCCCCAGGAGGGGGTTACTATGGCTACACCTTC
CASSPPGGGYYGYTF
>once|TRBV5-4|.|TRBJ2-7
TGTGCCAGCAGCCCCCAGATGGCGGAAATGGGCGACGAGCAGTACTTC
CASSPQMAEMGDEQYF
>once|TRBV20-1|TRBD2|TRBJ2-7
TGCAGTGCTCCCGGGACTAGCGGCTCCTACGAGCAGTACTTC
CSAPGTSGSYEQYF
>.|TRBV27|TRBD2|TRBJ2-7
TGTGCCAGCAGTCCCCTGACTAGCGGGTATCTTTACGAGCAGTACTTC
CASSPLTSGYLYEQYF
>once|TRBV7-2|.|TRBJ1-2
TGTGCCAGCAGCCCATATATAACCCAGACGGATGGCTACACCTTC
CASSPYITQTDGYTF
>.|TRBV11-2|.|TRBJ2-5
TGTGCCAGCAGCTCCTATCAGGGGTCCAAAGAGACCCAGTACTTC
CASSSYQGSKETQYF
>.|TRBV9|.|TRBJ1-2
TGTGCCAGCAGCGAGAGTTGGGGCTACACCTTC
CASSESWGYTF
>.|TRBV9|TRBD2|TRBJ2-5
TGTGCCAGCAGCTCGAGTCCCAAGCGGGAGGGCCTTCAGACCCAGTACTTC
CASSSSPKREGLQTQYF
>.|TRBV7-9|TRBD1|TRBJ2-7
TGTGCCAGCAGCCCCCCCGGGGGACAGGGGCTCTACGAGCAGTACTTC
CASSPPGGQGLYEQYF
>.|TRBV15|.|TRBJ2-1
TGTGCCACCAGTAACCCCTTGGCAGGGTACAATGAGCAGTTCTTC
CATSNPLAGYNEQFF
>.|TRBV29-1|.|TRBJ1-5
TGCAGCGTTGAAGAGGGGGATTCCCAGCATTTT
CSVEEGDSQHF
>.|TRBV19|TRBD2|TRBJ2-1
TGTGCCAGTAGTTCGGCGGAGCGGGGGAATGAGCAGTTCTTC
CASSSAERGNEQFF
>.|TRBV28|TRBD2|TRBJ2-7
TGTGCCAGCAGTTTCCCCGGACTAGCGGGGACCCACGAGCAGTACTTC
CASSFPGLAGTHEQYF
>.|TRBV4-1|TRBD2|TRBJ2-7
TGCGCCAGCAGCCAAGATCGCCCTAGCGGGAGTCGGTACGAGCAGTACTTC
CASSQDRPSGSRYEQYF
>.|TRBV15|TRBD2|TRBJ2-5
TGTGCCACCAGGAAAGCGGGAGAGGAGACCCAGTACTTC
CATRKAGEETQYF
>.|TRBV29-1|.|TRBJ2-5
TGCAGCGTTACAGGGTCAGGGGAGACCCAGTACTTC
CSVTGSGETQYF
>.|TRBV3-1|.|TRBJ2-5
TGTGCCAGCAGCTTCCCCTTGAGAGGAGAGACCCAGTACTTC
CASSFPLRGETQYF
>once|TRBV6-6|TRBD2|TRBJ2-2
TGTGCCAGCAGTTACGGACTAGCGGCGAACACCGGGGAGCTGTTTTTT
CASSYGLAANTGELFF
>.|TRBV7-6|TRBD2|TRBJ2-1
TGTGCCAGCAGCTTCCTACTAGCGGACAATGAGCAGTTCTTC
CASSFLLADNEQFF
>once|TRBV13|TRBD2|TRBJ2-7
TGTGCCAGCAGCTTCCGGACTAGCGGAGGAACAAGGGCCTACGAGCAGTACTTC
CASSFRTSGGTRAYEQYF
>once|TRBV7-2|TRBD2|TRBJ2-7
TGTGCCAGCAGCCCGGGACTAGCGGGAGGTGGGTACGAGCAGTACTTC
CASSPGLAGGGYEQYF
>.|TRBV15|.|TRBJ2-1
TGTGCCACCAGCAGAGGGAACTACAATGAGCAGTTCTTC
CATSRGNYNEQFF
>.|TRBV28|.|TRBJ1-2
TGTGCCAGCAGTTTTAAGGGTTTTACTGGCTACACCTTC
CASSFKGFTGYTF
>.|TRBV9|TRBD1|TRBJ2-7
TGTGCCAGCAGCCCGGGACAGGGGACCCTCGAGCAGTACTTC
CASSPGQGTLEQYF
>.|TRBV6-7|.|TRBJ1-5
TGTGCCAGCAGTTACTCAGAACAGGGCAATCAGCCCCAGCATTTT
CASSYSEQGNQPQHF
>.|TRBV5-1|.|TRBJ2-5
TGCGCCAGCAGCATCCAGGGAAACGGAGAGACCCAGTACTTC
CASSIQGNGETQYF
>.|TRBV28|.|TRBJ2-5
TGTGCCAGCAGTTTGTGGGGGATTGAGGAGACCCAGTACTTC
CASSLWGIEETQYF
>.|TRBV29-1|.|TRBJ2-3
TGCAGCGGATCAGCTTTCAGCACAGATACGCAGTATTTT
CSGSAFSTDTQYF
>.|TRBV6-5|TRBD2|TRBJ2-5
TGTGCCAGCAGTTTCTGGGAGGGACAAGAGACCCAGTACTTC
CASSFWEGQETQYF
>.|TRBV3-1|.|TRBJ2-5
TGTGCCAGCAGCCAAGACATAGCGCCACAAGAGACCCAGTACTTC
CASSQDIAPQETQYF
>.|TRBV2|.|TRBJ2-7
TGTGCCAGCAGGGGCCTCGAGCAGTACTTC
CASRGLEQYF
>.|TRBV4-2|.|TRBJ2-7
TGTGCCAGCAGCCCCCGGAGGGGTGGGGAGCAGTACTTC
CASSPRRGGEQYF
>.|TRBV19|.|TRBJ1-2
TGTGCCAGTAGTGGACCGGGGGGCGCCCAGGGCTACACCTTC
CASSGPGGAQGYTF
>.|TRBV4-1|.|TRBJ1-2
TGCGCCAGCAGCCAAGGTCCCAGGAAGGACTATGGCTACACCTTC
CASSQGPRKDYGYTF
>.|TRBV28|.|TRBJ2-5
TGTGCCAGCAGTTGGCCCCGGACCGGGGAGGAGACCCAGTACTTC
CASSWPRTGEETQYF
>once|TRBV7-2|.|TRBJ1-3
TGTGCCAGCAGCGCGGGGAGGAGCTCTGGAAACACCATATATTTT
CASSAGRSSGNTIYF
>.|TRBV19|TRBD2|TRBJ2-1
TGTGCCAGTAGTCCCGGAGCGGGAGTTCGAGAGCAGTTCTTC
CASSPGAGVREQFF
>.|TRBV2|.|TRBJ1-4
TGTGCCAGCAGTGAACAGGACCATGAAAAACTGTTTTTT
CASSEQDHEKLFF
>.|TRBV5-6|.|TRBJ2-4
TGTGCCAGCAGCACTACCAGGGAGGCCAAAAACATTCAGTACTTC
CASSTTREAKNIQYF